Below, 2 T cell receptor beta chains from the same sample are listed, as sequenced in a study of CD8 T cells in Susac syndrome. With random hexamers, roughly 0.5 to 1 ug RNA was reverse transcribed. From the immunoSEQ multiplex PCR reads, TCRdb called clonotypes with MiXCR, one entry per CDR3 protein. The repertoire consists of 84,000 or so distinct CDR3 sequences, with around 94% occurring once and the leading ten covering roughly 0.88%. The specimen was CD8+ T cells from PBMCs. All receptors come from a human donor with Susac syndrome.

The chain has TRBV14 and TRBJ2-7, with D perhaps matching TRBD1 (5 bases). Germline values: CDR1 SGHDN, CDR2 FVKESK. The ends were cut back, 1 base at V and 2 bases at J, with 12 bases in the middle. CDR3 length equals 15 residues. The CDR3 loop reads CASSQGGDGAYEQYF. As DNA, the CDR3 is TGTGCCAGCAGCCAAGGGGGCGACGGTGCCTACGAGCAGTACTTC. The full variable domain, in which reference TRBV14 and TRBJ2-7 provide the parts outside the CDR3, is EAGVTQFPSHSVIEKGQTVTLRCDPISGHDNLYWYRRVMGKEIKFLLHFVKESKQDESGMPNNRFLAERTGGTYSTLKVQPAELEDSGVYFCASSQGGDGAYEQYFGPGTRLTVT.

CDR3 sequence reads: CASSPRTTSGGHPRGEQFF. The CDR3 coding sequence is TGTGCCAGCTCCCCACGAACTACTAGCGGGGGGCACCCGCGGGGTGAGCAGTTCTTC. The chain is built from TRBV2 and TRBJ2-1; 12 bases are a match to TRBD2. Germline loops: CDR1 SNHLY, CDR2 FYNNEI. V dropped 8 bases and J dropped 9; count of bases not matched to a gene: 23. This CDR3 region has 19 residues.